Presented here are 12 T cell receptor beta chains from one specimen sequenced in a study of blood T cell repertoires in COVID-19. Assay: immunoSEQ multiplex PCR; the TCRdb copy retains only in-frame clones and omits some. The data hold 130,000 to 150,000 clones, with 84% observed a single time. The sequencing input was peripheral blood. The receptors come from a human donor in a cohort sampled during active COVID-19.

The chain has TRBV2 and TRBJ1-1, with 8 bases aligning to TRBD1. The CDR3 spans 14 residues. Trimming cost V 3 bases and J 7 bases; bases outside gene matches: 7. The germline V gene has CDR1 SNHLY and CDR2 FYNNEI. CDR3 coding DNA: TGTGCCAGCAGTGACCGCAGGGGGCGCGGTGAAGCTTTCTTT. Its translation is CASSDRRGRGEAFF.

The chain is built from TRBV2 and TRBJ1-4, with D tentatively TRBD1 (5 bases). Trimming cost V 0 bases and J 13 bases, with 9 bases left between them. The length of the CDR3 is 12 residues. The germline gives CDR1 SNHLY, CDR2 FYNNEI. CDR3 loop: CASSEAEGRLFF. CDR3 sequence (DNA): TGTGCCAGCAGTGAAGCGGAGGGGAGACTGTTTTTT.

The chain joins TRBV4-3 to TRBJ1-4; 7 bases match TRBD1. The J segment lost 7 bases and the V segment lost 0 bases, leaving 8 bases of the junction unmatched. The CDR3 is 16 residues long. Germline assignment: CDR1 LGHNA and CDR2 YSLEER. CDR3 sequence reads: CASSQDSPGGFEKLFF. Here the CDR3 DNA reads TGCGCCAGCAGCCAAGATTCCCCAGGGGGTTTTGAAAAACTGTTTTTT.

CDR3 sequence reads: CASSNPPGQGETQYF. The CDR3 DNA follows: TGTGCCAGCAGTAACCCTCCCGGACAGGGAGAGACCCAGTACTTC. The gene calls are TRBV25-1 and TRBJ2-5; 8 nucleotides match TRBD1. Trimming at V came to 5 bases and at J to 4 bases, leaving 9 bases not matched to a gene. This CDR3 has 15 amino acids. Germline assignment: CDR1 MGHDK and CDR2 SYGVNS.

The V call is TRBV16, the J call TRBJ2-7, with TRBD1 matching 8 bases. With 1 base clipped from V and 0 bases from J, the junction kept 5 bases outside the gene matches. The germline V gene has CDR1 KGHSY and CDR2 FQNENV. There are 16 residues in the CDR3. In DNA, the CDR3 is TGTGCCAGCAGCCAATACAGGACAGGGCACTCCTACGAGCAGTACTTC. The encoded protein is CASSQYRTGHSYEQYF.

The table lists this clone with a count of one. The CDR3 is CSAWTGGQRQYF. In nucleotides, the CDR3 is TGCAGCGCCTGGACCGGGGGTCAACGGCAGTACTTC. This rearrangement joins TRBV29-1 to TRBJ2-7; the D gene is possibly TRBD2 (6 bases). From germline, CDR1 is SQVTM and CDR2 ANQGSEA. This CDR3 comprises 12 residues. V was shortened by 7 bases and J by 9 bases, with 19 bases between the two germline ends.

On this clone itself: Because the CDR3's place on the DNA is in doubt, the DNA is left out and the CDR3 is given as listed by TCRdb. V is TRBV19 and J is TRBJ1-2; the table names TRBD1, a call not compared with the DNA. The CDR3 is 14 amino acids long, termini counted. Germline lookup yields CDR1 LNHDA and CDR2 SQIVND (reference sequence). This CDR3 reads CASTSAGTVYGYTF.

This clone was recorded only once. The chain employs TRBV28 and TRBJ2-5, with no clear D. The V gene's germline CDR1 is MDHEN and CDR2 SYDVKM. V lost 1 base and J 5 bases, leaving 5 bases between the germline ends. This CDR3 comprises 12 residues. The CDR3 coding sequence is TGTGCCAGCAGTTTATTCGCGGAGACCCAGTACTTC. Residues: CASSLFAETQYF.

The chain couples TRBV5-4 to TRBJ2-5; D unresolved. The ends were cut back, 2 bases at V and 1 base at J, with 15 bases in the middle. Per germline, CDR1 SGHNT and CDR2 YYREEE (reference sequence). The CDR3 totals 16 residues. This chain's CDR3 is CASSLGVSASQETQYF. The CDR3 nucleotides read TGTGCCAGCAGCTTAGGAGTCAGCGCCAGCCAAGAGACCCAGTACTTC.

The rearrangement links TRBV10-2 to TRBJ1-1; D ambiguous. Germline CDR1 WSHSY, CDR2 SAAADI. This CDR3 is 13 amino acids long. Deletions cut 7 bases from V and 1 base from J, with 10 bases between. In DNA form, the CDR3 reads TGCGCCAGCATGGTACAGACGAACACTGAAGCTTTCTTT. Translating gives CASMVQTNTEAFF.

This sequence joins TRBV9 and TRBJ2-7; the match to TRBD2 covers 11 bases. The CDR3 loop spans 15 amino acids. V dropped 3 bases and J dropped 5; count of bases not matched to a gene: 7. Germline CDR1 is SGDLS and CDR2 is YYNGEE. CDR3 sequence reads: CASSATTSGVHEQYF. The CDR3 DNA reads TGTGCCAGCAGCGCAACGACTAGCGGGGTCCACGAGCAGTACTTC.

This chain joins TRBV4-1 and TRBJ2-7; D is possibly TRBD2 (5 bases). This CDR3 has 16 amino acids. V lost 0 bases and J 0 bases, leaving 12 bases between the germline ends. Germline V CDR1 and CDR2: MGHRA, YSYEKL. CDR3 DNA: TGCGCCAGCAGCCAAGACCGGGGTCCGAACTCCTACGAGCAGTACTTC. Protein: CASSQDRGPNSYEQYF.